This T cell receptor beta chain was sequenced in a study of T cell repertoires in cytomegalovirus infection. For the study at large: Indications of both CMV infection and matching HLA type were provided by public TCR beta signatures. Whole-study findings and limits: Individuals carrying CMV plus the relevant HLA were identified by cumulative frequency of public TCR beta families.

From germline, CDR1 is DFQATT and CDR2 SNEGSKA (reference sequence). Trimming removed 2 bases from V and 2 bases from J; junction bases left unmatched: 9. CDR3 length equals 15 residues. To note about this clonotype: Antigen: not known.

MiXCR, run by TCRdb on the reads, gives a single entry per CDR3 protein. Of approximately 500,000 distinct CDR3 sequences detected, 16% appear once; the ten largest clones hold more than 20%. This clonotype was obtained from a human donor in good health (CMV status not recorded). Some clones in this sample may be carry-over from other donors' samples. V usage is TRBV20-1 and J usage is TRBJ2-7, with 7 positions matching TRBD2. The sample consisted of CD8+ T cells from PBMCs. The CDR3 DNA reads as TGCAGTGCTAGACCGCCCGGGCGGGAGCCCTACGAGCAGTACTTC. Its translation: CSARPPGREPYEQYF.